This TCR beta chain was recovered during a study of control samples from healthy donors and cancer patients. TCRdb's copy holds only in-frame clones and misses some; the assay was immunoSEQ multiplex PCR. The repertoire has about 92,000 clones, roughly four fifths of them found once; the top ten carry around a tenth. Sequencing input: blood. This sequence originates from a woman aged 55-69 years in good health.

DNA for the CDR3: TGTGCCATCAGTGAGGGGCTAGCGGGGGGGAATGAGCAGTTCTTC. Its protein is CAISEGLAGGNEQFF. This chain uses TRBV10-3 with TRBJ2-1; the match to TRBD2 covers 12 bases. The CDR3 runs 15 residues. CDR1 is ENHRY, CDR2 SYGVKD, per germline. V was clipped by 2 bases and J by 7 bases; unmatched bases: 3.